These 20 T cell receptor beta chains were all obtained from the same sample, sequenced in a study of healthy donors' naive CD4 and CD8 T cells. A linear amplification protocol produced the TCR libraries from 400 to 550 ng of total RNA. From the reads, TCRdb called clonotypes with MiXCR, one entry per CDR3 protein. The repertoire holds about 180,000 distinct CDR3 sequences, under 85% seen once, with about 2.4% in the top ten. Sequences were obtained from naive CD4+ and CD8+ T cells sorted from blood, pooled from several donors. Receptors originate from a pool of human donors in good health; the sample pools cells from several healthy donors.

The chain uses TRBV27 and TRBJ2-7; D tentatively reads TRBD1 or TRBD2 (5 bases each). Germline values: CDR1 MNHEY, CDR2 SMNVEV (reference sequence). The V end was cut by 6 bases, the J end by 6 bases, with 18 bases between. CDR3 length equals 14 residues. In DNA, the CDR3 is TGTGCCAGCAGCCGGGACCTCGGGGCGGTCGAGCAGTACTTC. Its protein product is CASSRDLGAVEQYF.

This chain joins TRBV28 and TRBJ2-7, with unresolved D. Trimming stripped 7 bases from V and 5 bases from J, with 18 bases between. The CDR3 length is 14 residues. Germline assignment: CDR1 MDHEN and CDR2 SYDVKM. CDR3 protein: CASTTVEEHDEQYF. The CDR3 nucleotides are TGTGCCAGCACCACCGTTGAGGAGCATGACGAGCAGTACTTC.

This clonotype appeared a few times. The chain uses TRBV10-3 and TRBJ2-3, with 11 nucleotides matching TRBD2. The CDR3 has 17 amino acids. Germline lookup yields CDR1 ENHRY and CDR2 SYGVKD. The V gene end was trimmed by 6 bases and the J gene end by 7 bases; junction bases not matched to a gene: 15. CDR3 region: CAIRNGRLAGGGYTQYF. The CDR3 DNA sequence: TGTGCCATCAGAAACGGAAGGCTAGCGGGAGGAGGTTATACGCAGTATTTT.

The chain employs TRBV29-1 and TRBJ1-3; D gene uncertain. CDR1 and CDR2 from the germline V gene are SQVTM and ANQGSEA. The CDR3 covers 13 residues. V gave up 0 bases and J gave up 1 base, with 4 bases separating them. CDR3 loop: CSVEDTSGNTIYF. In DNA, the CDR3 is TGCAGCGTTGAAGACACGTCTGGAAACACCATATATTTT.

This clonotype was counted only a few times. The V gene is TRBV29-1, the J gene TRBJ1-1; D is unresolved. The germline V gene encodes CDR1 SQVTM and CDR2 ANQGSEA. The CDR3 is 11 residues long. V was pared by 6 bases and J by 7 bases, with 12 bases between. As DNA, the CDR3 is TGCAGCGTCGGGAGGCTGAGTGAAGCTTTCTTT. It specifies CSVGRLSEAFF.

This sequence joins TRBV6-2 or TRBV6-3 and TRBJ2-7; a possible D gene is TRBD1 (5 bases). V was trimmed by 2 bases and J by 1 base, leaving 12 bases between them. Germline V CDR1 and CDR2: MNHEY, SVGEGT. CDR3 length equals 15 residues. CDR3 sequence reads: CASSYKSQGSYEQYF. The CDR3 coding sequence is TGTGCCAGCAGTTACAAGAGCCAGGGATCCTACGAGCAGTACTTC.

This chain links TRBV23-1 with TRBJ2-6; TRBD2 matches at 7 bases. TRBV23-1 falls under the ORF class, with uncertain function. Trimming at V came to 10 bases and at J to 2 bases, leaving 11 bases not matched to a gene. The CDR3 contains 16 residues. Here the CDR3 reads CATNPREGPGANVLTF. CDR3 bases: TGCGCCACAAACCCTAGGGAGGGCCCTGGGGCCAACGTCCTGACTTTC.

The rearrangement uses TRBV29-1 and TRBJ1-1; D unclear. This CDR3 has 12 amino acids. From germline, CDR1 is SQVTM and CDR2 ANQGSEA. V lost 4 bases and J 1 base, leaving 7 bases between the germline ends. CDR3 loop: CSVGAQNTEAFF. Written as DNA, the CDR3 is TGCAGCGTTGGGGCCCAGAACACTGAAGCTTTCTTT.

V gene TRBV20-1 combines with J gene TRBJ1-2; a possible D gene is TRBD1 (5 bases). Germline V gene lookup returns CDR1 DFQATT and CDR2 SNEGSKA (reference sequence). This CDR3 contains 14 residues. Trimming shortened V by 1 base and J by 4 bases, and 13 bases separated the two germline ends. CDR3 sequence: CSARGDSSGYGYTF. The CDR3, as DNA: TGCAGTGCTAGAGGTGACAGCAGTGGCTATGGCTACACCTTC.

J is TRBJ1-1 and V is TRBV6-5; D call uncertain. V was shortened by 6 bases and J by 4 bases, with 12 bases between the two germline ends. The CDR3 sequence is 13 residues long. The germline V gene encodes CDR1 MNHEY and CDR2 SVGAGI. The CDR3 loop reads CASSPTEVTEAFF. Written as DNA, the CDR3 is TGTGCCAGCAGCCCGACGGAAGTCACTGAAGCTTTCTTT.

The chain employs TRBV24-1 and TRBJ1-1; unclear D gene. CDR1 is KGHDR and CDR2 is SFDVKD in the germline V gene. The CDR3 has 13 residues. This CDR3 reads CAKAVVMNTEAFF. CDR3 nucleotides: TGTGCAAAGGCAGTAGTAATGAACACTGAAGCTTTCTTT.

This clonotype was found a few times. The chain joins TRBV19 to TRBJ2-5; D remains ambiguous. The CDR3 totals 14 residues. Germline values: CDR1 LNHDA, CDR2 SQIVND (reference sequence). Trimming took 1 base from V and 1 from J, leaving 7 bases between them. CDR3 region: CASSIGLGQETQYF. As DNA, the CDR3 is TGTGCCAGTAGTATAGGGCTGGGCCAAGAGACCCAGTACTTC.

The sample holds one count of this clonotype. The V call is TRBV5-4, the J call TRBJ2-1, with TRBD1 identical over 9 bases. Germline assignment: CDR1 SGHNT and CDR2 YYREEE (reference sequence). The CDR3 is made up of 14 amino acids. The V segment lost 4 bases and the J segment 6 bases; nucleotides outside the gene matches: 5. The CDR3 loop reads CASSARDRVNEQFF. DNA of the CDR3: TGTGCCAGCAGCGCTCGGGACAGGGTCAATGAGCAGTTCTTC.

As for this clonotype: Sequence at one end of the junction differs from germline and may be a read error. The gene calls are TRBV29-1 and TRBJ2-5; D possibly matches TRBD1 or TRBD2 (5 bases each). CDR1 and CDR2 (germline): SQVTM, ANQGSEA. The CDR3 is 13 amino acids. DNA for the CDR3: TGTAGCGTTGAGGGGCAGAACCAAGAGACCCAGTACTTC. Its protein product is CSVEGQNQETQYF.

The V and J genes are TRBV11-1 and TRBJ2-3; D might be TRBD2 (5 bases). Germline CDR1 reads SGHAT; CDR2 reads FQDESV (reference sequence). Trimming stripped 5 bases from V and 8 bases from J, with 11 bases between. The CDR3 runs to 12 residues. In DNA form, the CDR3 reads TGTGCCAGCAGCACTAGGCCTAGTACGCAGTATTTT. Protein product: CASSTRPSTQYF.

This clonotype was picked up a small number of times. This chain joins TRBV11-2 and TRBJ2-7; possibly TRBD1 for D (7 bases). The CDR3 is 17 residues long. CDR1 is SGHAT, CDR2 FQNNGV, per germline. Trimming removed 0 bases from V and 4 bases from J, with 19 bases in between. CDR3 coding DNA: TGTGCCAGCAGCTTAGATCTCGTCCAGGGGGGAGTATACGAGCAGTACTTC. This gives the protein CASSLDLVQGGVYEQYF. Filled out from reference TRBV11-2 and TRBJ2-7, the complete variable domain reads EAGVAQSPRYKIIEKRQSVAFWCNPISGHATLYWYQQILGQGPKLLIQFQNNGVVDDSQLPKDRFSAERLKGVDSTLKIQPAKLEDSAVYLCASSLDLVQGGVYEQYFGPGTRLTVT.

This rearrangement joins TRBV19 to TRBJ1-2; no clear D. Germline V lookup: CDR1 LNHDA, CDR2 SQIVND (reference sequence). The germline V and J ends were trimmed by 6 bases and 7 bases, with 24 bases remaining between them. CDR3 length equals 16 residues. Written as DNA, the CDR3 is TGTGCCAGTAGAAAGAACCCAATGACCCGAGTGGCTGGCTACACCTTC. This encodes CASRKNPMTRVAGYTF.

This clonotype was recorded only once. The rearrangement links TRBV11-2 to TRBJ2-7; D might be TRBD1 (5 bases). CDR1 is SGHAT and CDR2 is FQNNGV in the germline V gene. The V and J ends lost 5 bases and 6 bases respectively, with 17 bases between them. CDR3 length equals 14 residues. The CDR3 sequence is CASSPRQGRREQYF. For the CDR3, the DNA is TGTGCCAGCAGCCCCCGGCAGGGAAGGCGCGAGCAGTACTTC.

V usage is TRBV6-6 and J usage is TRBJ1-1, with D possibly being TRBD1 (6 bases). Trimming took 2 bases from V and 5 from J, leaving 12 bases between them. The CDR3 loop spans 14 amino acids. CDR1 is MNHNY and CDR2 is SVGAGI in the germline V gene (reference sequence). CDR3 loop: CASSYGGAGTEAFF. CDR3 nucleotide sequence: TGTGCCAGCAGTTACGGGGGGGCTGGTACTGAAGCTTTCTTT.

This chain joins TRBV11-2 and TRBJ1-5; 7 bases are shared with TRBD1. V gave up 7 bases and J gave up 7 bases; unmatched junction bases: 19. The length of the CDR3 is 17 residues. Germline V gene sequence: CDR1 SGHAT, CDR2 FQNNGV. The DNA for the CDR3 is TGTGCCAGCATCCCTCTCCGGTACAGGGGTAGGGACCAGCCCCAGCATTTT. Amino acid sequence: CASIPLRYRGRDQPQHF.